This is a list of T cell receptor beta chains from one sample in a study of T cell responses to AZD1222 COVID-19 vaccine. Data came from immunoSEQ multiplex PCR; TCRdb stores just in-frame clones and leaves some out. The data hold around 110,000 clones, with 85% to 90% observed a single time. The source material was peripheral blood, sampled on day 0 of AZD1222 vaccination. The receptors here all came from an adult in good health. The CDR3 runs from the conserved cysteine through the conserved F or W. The order of the fields is clone size, J gene, V gene, D gene, CDR3 protein, CDR3 DNA. The D gene is left open where the match is weak. The listing skips clone size in some rows; elsewhere it reads once, few, many or a size class.

>NA|TRBJ2-7|TRBV10-3|NA
CAISTLGQLNEQYF
TGTGCCATCAGTACTCTTGGGCAGCTCAACGAGCAGTACTTC
>NA|TRBJ1-5|TRBV7-2|NA
CASSSMGSNQPQHF
TGTGCCAGCAGCTCAATGGGGAGCAATCAGCCCCAGCATTTT
>NA|TRBJ1-3|TRBV5-1|NA
CASSATGSSGNTIYF
TGCGCCAGCAGCGCTACAGGGTCCTCTGGAAACACCATATATTTT
>once|TRBJ2-2|TRBV6-5|TRBD2
CASSYGLAGVYGELFF
TGTGCCAGCAGTTACGGACTAGCGGGAGTTTACGGGGAGCTGTTTTTT
>NA|TRBJ1-2|TRBV9|NA
CASSQIGGVGYGYTF
TGTGCCAGCAGCCAAATCGGCGGGGTCGGGTATGGCTACACCTTC
>NA|TRBJ1-5|TRBV7-2|TRBD1
CASSNPTGRMFQPQHF
TGTGCCAGCAGCAACCCGACAGGGAGAATGTTTCAGCCCCAGCATTTT
>NA|TRBJ2-7|TRBV7-2|TRBD2
CASSTERESGYEQYF
TGTGCCAGCAGCACCGAGCGGGAGTCAGGCTACGAGCAGTACTTC
>few|TRBJ2-2|TRBV11-2|TRBD2
CASSQRTSGSPGELFF
TGTGCCAGCAGCCAAAGGACTAGCGGGAGTCCCGGGGAGCTGTTTTTT
>NA|TRBJ1-3|TRBV29-1|TRBD1
CSVWDRAGSGNTIYF
TGCAGCGTCTGGGACAGGGCCGGCTCTGGAAACACCATATATTTT
>once|TRBJ1-5|TRBV7-9|NA
CASSFQGNQPQHF
TGTGCCAGCAGCTTTCAGGGAAATCAGCCCCAGCATTTT
>NA|TRBJ1-3|TRBV28|NA
CASTPSGLGISGNTIYF
TGTGCCAGCACCCCCAGCGGGCTGGGAATCTCTGGAAACACCATATATTTT
>NA|TRBJ1-1|TRBV5-6|TRBD1
CASSPPTGSAEAFF
TGTGCCAGCAGCCCCCCGACAGGGTCGGCTGAAGCTTTCTTT
>NA|TRBJ2-2|TRBV5-1|NA
CASSLAATNTGELFF
TGCGCCAGCAGCTTGGCGGCAACGAACACCGGGGAGCTGTTTTTT
>NA|TRBJ2-5|TRBV7-2|NA
CASSSEETQYF
TGTGCCAGCAGCTCTGAAGAGACCCAGTACTTC
>NA|TRBJ2-7|TRBV12-5|NA
CASGPNTSPEQYF
TGTGCTAGTGGCCCGAACACTAGCCCCGAGCAGTACTTC
>NA|TRBJ1-1|TRBV6-5|NA
CASRGAVGTEAFF
TGTGCCAGCAGGGGAGCAGTCGGCACTGAAGCTTTCTTT
>once|TRBJ2-1|TRBV5-4|TRBD1
CASSIGQAYNEQFF
TGTGCCAGCAGCATCGGACAGGCTTACAATGAGCAGTTCTTC
>NA|TRBJ2-1|TRBV11-3|TRBD2
CASSSLAESSYNEQFF
TGTGCCAGCAGCTCCCTAGCGGAGAGCTCCTACAATGAGCAGTTCTTC
>NA|TRBJ2-7|TRBV18|TRBD1
CASSLGQGATYEQYF
TGTGCCAGCTCACTGGGACAGGGGGCCACCTACGAGCAGTACTTC
>NA|TRBJ1-2|TRBV4-1|NA
CASSQNAGYYGYTF
TGCGCCAGCAGCCAAAACGCAGGGTATTATGGCTACACCTTC
>NA|TRBJ1-5|TRBV19|NA
CASSISRTGNQPQHF
TGTGCCAGTAGTATAAGTCGGACGGGCAATCAGCCCCAGCATTTT
>NA|TRBJ2-1|TRBV12-5|NA
CASGRDFSYNEQFF
TGTGCTAGTGGACGGGACTTCTCCTACAATGAGCAGTTCTTC
>NA|TRBJ1-1|TRBV6-1|NA
CASSPQLEAFF
TGTGCCAGCAGTCCACAACTCGAAGCTTTCTTT
>NA|TRBJ1-5|TRBV11-2|NA
CASSSAKTPGQPQHF
TGTGCCAGCAGCTCCGCTAAGACGCCCGGGCAGCCCCAGCATTTT
>NA|TRBJ2-7|TRBV19|TRBD1
CASSIGQGANYEQYF
TGTGCCAGTAGTATTGGACAGGGGGCCAACTACGAGCAGTACTTC
>NA|TRBJ2-7|TRBV6-1|NA
CASSEALSGNSYEQYF
TGTGCCAGCAGTGAAGCGCTTAGCGGTAACTCCTACGAGCAGTACTTC
>once|TRBJ1-1|TRBV6-5|TRBD1
CASSYSGTVLTFF
TGTGCCAGCAGTTATTCCGGGACAGTCCTAACTTTCTTT
>few|TRBJ2-3|TRBV7-3|TRBD2
CASRSGASTDTQYF
TGTGCCAGCCGTAGCGGGGCAAGCACAGATACGCAGTATTTT
>NA|TRBJ1-1|TRBV7-2|NA
CASSPQGWDTEAFF
TGTGCCAGCAGCCCACAGGGTTGGGACACTGAAGCTTTCTTT
>NA|TRBJ2-2|TRBV28|NA
CASSLPATGELFF
TGTGCCAGCAGTTTACCGGCCACCGGGGAGCTGTTTTTT
>NA|TRBJ2-7|TRBV6-2/TRBV6-3|NA
CASSRPLGASLGQYF
TGTGCCAGCAGCCGCCCTCTAGGGGCCTCGCTCGGGCAGTACTTC
>NA|TRBJ2-3|TRBV28|TRBD2
CASSPSGVSTDTQYF
TGTGCCAGCAGTCCTAGCGGGGTCAGCACAGATACGCAGTATTTT
>NA|TRBJ1-1|TRBV7-2|NA
CASSDYQNTEAFF
TGTGCCAGCAGCGACTATCAGAACACTGAAGCTTTCTTT
>NA|TRBJ2-1|TRBV6-4|TRBD2
CASSDFSGASYNEQFF
TGTGCCAGCAGTGACTTTAGCGGGGCCTCCTACAATGAGCAGTTCTTC
>NA|TRBJ2-5|TRBV6-5|TRBD1
CASTRTGGEETQYF
TGTGCCAGCACTCGGACAGGGGGCGAAGAGACCCAGTACTTC
>NA|TRBJ2-7|TRBV18|NA
CASSPPGFSREEQYF
TGTGCCAGCTCACCGCCAGGGTTTTCCCGCGAAGAGCAGTACTTC
>NA|TRBJ2-7|TRBV6-5|TRBD2
CASRALSGGSYEQYF
TGTGCCAGCAGAGCACTTAGCGGGGGCTCCTACGAGCAGTACTTC
>NA|TRBJ1-1|TRBV27|TRBD1
CASSFDRGDTEAFF
TGTGCCAGCAGTTTTGACAGGGGTGACACTGAAGCTTTCTTT
>NA|TRBJ2-7|TRBV6-6|TRBD2
CASSYLAAGGAYEQYF
TGTGCCAGCAGTTACCTCGCAGCGGGAGGGGCCTACGAGCAGTACTTC
>NA|TRBJ2-2|TRBV10-1|NA
CASSESRGYGTGELFF
TGCGCCAGCAGTGAAAGTAGGGGCTACGGGACCGGGGAGCTGTTTTTT
>NA|TRBJ2-7|TRBV5-8|NA
CASTVVHTYYEQYF
TGTGCCAGCACCGTGGTGCATACCTACTACGAGCAGTACTTC
>NA|TRBJ1-2|TRBV6-5|NA
CASSSPASNYGYTF
TGTGCCAGCAGTTCCCCGGCTTCTAACTATGGCTACACCTTC
>NA|TRBJ2-5|TRBV6-1|NA
CASSVADKETQYF
TGTGCCAGCAGTGTAGCGGACAAAGAGACCCAGTACTTC
>NA|TRBJ1-4|TRBV11-2|NA
CASSLVAGEKLFF
TGTGCCAGCAGCTTAGTGGCAGGTGAAAAACTGTTTTTT
>NA|TRBJ2-6|TRBV19|NA
CASSIAYSGANVLTF
TGTGCCAGTAGTATAGCCTACTCTGGGGCCAACGTCCTGACTTTC
>NA|TRBJ1-2|TRBV10-2|NA
CASSEGSWGYTF
TGCGCCAGCAGTGAGGGCAGCTGGGGCTACACCTTC
>NA|TRBJ1-3|TRBV5-4|NA
CASSLGGPGISSGNTIYF
TGTGCCAGCAGCTTGGGGGGACCTGGGATCTCCTCTGGAAACACCATATATTTT
>NA|TRBJ2-5|TRBV3-1/TRBV3-2|TRBD2
CASRREGGQETQYF
TGTGCCAGCAGGCGGGAGGGTGGCCAAGAGACCCAGTACTTC